This T cell receptor (beta chain) emerged from a study of shared clonotypes between healthy human individuals (TCRdb year 2020). Turning to the overall study: Two women and a few men aged 18 to 49 years were included in the cohort. The study deeply sequenced blood TCR repertoires of about five healthy adults to estimate repertoire size and the extent of clonotype sharing between individuals. Each donor's leukapheresis produced roughly between roughly 0.85 and 9.5 billion PBMCs. To increase sequencing depth and limit assay-specific biases, TCR repertoire library preparation and sequencing were carried out by different laboratories using diverse techniques. Per donor, three plates each were used for CD4 naive and CD4 memory, two for CD8 naive, and one for CD8 memory. What the study reported, not specific to this receptor: Incomplete sequencing was indicated by rarefaction of sorted-subset datasets, despite the large sequencing depth. The small number of donors limited the genetic and exposure-history diversity represented. Sampling was restricted to blood, and TCR repertoires in tissues likely differ from the TCR repertoires found in blood. Compared with non-shared clonotypes, the clonotypes found in all four sorted-subset donors had higher generation probabilities. Naive subsets generally had larger estimated clonotype richness than memory subsets did. Sharing across several donors was observed for 4.5% to 6.5% of naive CD4, over 3% of naive CD8, roughly 2.4% of memory CD4, and roughly 0.4% of memory CD8 clonotypes. Pairwise subsampling led to the expectation that sequencing depth would affect the degree of clonotype sharing among donors.

Taken from the germline V gene (reference sequence), the CDR1 and CDR2 loops are MNHNY and SVGAGI. A distance of 8 bases separates the germline ends of V and J, which lose 6 bases and 1 base respectively. The CDR3 holds 13 amino acids from the cysteine to the phenylalanine. The kept DNA is CDR3 alone, 39 bases in frame from the first base. Comment on this clone: Its antigen is unknown. Base qualities are not recorded, but no much larger clone differs from it by a single base.

The donors were healthy, HIV-negative adults who had no recently reported acute infections or vaccinations. Every donor was a Caucasian adult residing in Nashville, Tennessee, USA. CD4+ T cells were enriched by magnetic negative selection; naive cells were then positively selected on CD45RA, and the negative fraction formed the memory subset. Blood was collected by leukapheresis, and PBMCs were isolated by Ficoll-Histopaque density gradient centrifugation and then cryopreserved in liquid nitrogen vapor phase. Analytical flow cytometry was used to check the purity and quantity of each magnetically sorted T cell population. From each sorted fraction, genomic DNA was isolated and quantified by UV absorbance on a Nanodrop 2000c. Using the deep immunoSEQ assay, multiplex PCR amplified TCR CDR3 regions from genomic DNA. Genomic DNA extracted from each cell subset was distributed evenly over all wells of several immunoSEQ 96-well plates, and each plate served as one replicate. Each replicate PCR for sorted subsets received roughly 200 ng genomic DNA, equal to roughly 30,000 T cell genomes. The purified libraries were quantified using a Qubit 3.0 fluorometer, sized with a Bioanalyzer 2100, and then quantified again using the KAPA Library Quantification kit. Every immunoSEQ 96-well plate was sequenced on a dedicated single-read 150-cycle Illumina NextSeq 550 flow cell. In the authors' own workflow: Because only junctional sequences without quality scores were contained in the immunoSEQ output, filtering matching that applied to full-length reads could not be performed. Sequences were annotated with PyIR, a Python wrapper for IgBLAST v1.9, and V/J genes and CDR3 were assigned using IMGT germline references. Reads with weak V/J assignments (E-value above 1e-6), missing CDR3, stop codons, out-of-frame junctions, or ambiguous translated residues were removed. V3J clonotypes were defined by identical inferred V gene, J gene, and CDR3 amino acid sequence. Percentage overlap between repertoires was computed as shared unique clonotypes divided by the size of the smaller repertoire. RTK rarefaction, the Chao1 estimator, and Recon v2.1 estimates of unobserved clonotypes were used to assess repertoire richness. OLGA was used to compute generation probabilities for all TCRbeta clonotypes that the gDNA method yielded from a handful of donors. What TCRdb holds here is the immuneACCESS table cut down to in-frame rearrangements. Part of the clones is not present; checked against another copy, under half of the missing clones reflect an unresolved V gene, and the others are unexplained. V and J calls and clone size follow that table, whereas D and trimming were derived from the DNA. The sample contains about 2.3 million clones, about nine tenths of them found a single time. The ten largest make up around 0.35% of the sample.

Sequences were obtained from naive CD4+ T cells from PBMCs. The cell subset or site label on this specimen signifies: CD45RA+ positively selected. The TCR was taken from a man aged 18 to 29 in good health. Some clones in this sample may be carry-over from other donors' samples. Here the chain combines TRBV6-6 and TRBJ2-3; TRBD2 is perhaps the D gene, given 6 matching bases. The CDR3 has the sequence CASRREGTDTQYF. At the DNA level, the sequence is TGTGCCAGCAGGCGGGAAGGCACAGATACGCAGTATTTT.